A single T cell receptor (beta chain) is shown here with its context. This entry belongs to a study of blood T cell repertoires in COVID-19. The assay was immunoSEQ multiplex PCR, and TCRdb's table has in-frame clones only and misses some. Here the sample spans 150,000 to 200,000 clones, around 86% being singletons. CDR1 and CDR2 (germline): SGHRS, YFSETQ. The CDR3 is 16 residues long. V lost 0 bases, J lost 1 base, and 10 bases lay in between. The sequenced material came from peripheral blood. The sequence was collected from a woman in her 70s with COVID-19, enrolled during active disease. This rearrangement joins TRBV5-1 to TRBJ2-2; maybe TRBD1 (5 bases). CDR3 DNA sequence: TGCGCCAGCAGCTTGGCGGCAGGGAAGAACACCGGGGAGCTGTTTTTT. Protein product: CASSLAAGKNTGELFF.